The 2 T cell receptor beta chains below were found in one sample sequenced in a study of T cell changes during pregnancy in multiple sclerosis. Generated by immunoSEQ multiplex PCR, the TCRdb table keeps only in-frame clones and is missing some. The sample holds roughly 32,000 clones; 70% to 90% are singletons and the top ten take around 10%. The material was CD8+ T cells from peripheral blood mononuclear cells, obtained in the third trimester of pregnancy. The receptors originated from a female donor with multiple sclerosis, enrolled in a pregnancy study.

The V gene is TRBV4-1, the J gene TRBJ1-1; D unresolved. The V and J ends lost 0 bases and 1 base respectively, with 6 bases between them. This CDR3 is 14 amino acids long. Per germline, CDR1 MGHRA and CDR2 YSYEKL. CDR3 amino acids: CASSQDPRNTEAFF. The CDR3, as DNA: TGCGCCAGCAGCCAAGATCCCAGGAACACTGAAGCTTTCTTT.

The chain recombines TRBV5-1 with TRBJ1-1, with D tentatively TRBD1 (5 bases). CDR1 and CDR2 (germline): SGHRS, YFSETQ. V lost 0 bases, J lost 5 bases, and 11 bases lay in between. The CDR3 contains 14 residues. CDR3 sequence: CASSLGAGRTEAFF. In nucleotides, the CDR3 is TGCGCCAGCAGCTTGGGAGCAGGGAGGACTGAAGCTTTCTTT.